These 27 T cell receptor beta chains came from one sample sequenced in a study of blood T cell repertoires in COVID-19. Measured with immunoSEQ multiplex PCR; TCRdb has only the in-frame clones, and not every one. The table records tens of thousands of clones, 87% of them present only once. The sequencing input was peripheral blood. The receptors derive from a woman aged 45-65 years with active or convalescent COVID-19.

The chain couples TRBV5-1 to TRBJ1-1; D gene unclear. Looked up from germline, CDR1 is SGHRS and CDR2 is YFSETQ. V lost 4 bases and J lost 7, with 23 bases in between. The CDR3 is made up of 16 amino acids. CDR3 sequence reads: CASSLKWSGLNGEAFF. The CDR3 DNA follows: TGCGCCAGCAGCCTAAAGTGGTCAGGTTTAAATGGTGAAGCTTTCTTT.

The V gene is TRBV18, the J gene TRBJ1-4, with a possible D match to TRBD1 (6 bases). Germline V gene sequence: CDR1 KGHSH, CDR2 LQKENI. V dropped 6 bases and J dropped 0 bases, with 17 bases sitting between them. This CDR3 comprises 17 residues. The CDR3 reads CASSFRGPGPTNEKLFF. The CDR3 coding sequence is TGTGCCAGCTCTTTCAGGGGACCTGGGCCAACTAATGAAAAACTGTTTTTT.

The chain recombines TRBV12-5 with TRBJ1-5; 8 positions agree with TRBD1. This CDR3 region has 17 residues. V lost 0 bases, J lost 4 bases, and 8 bases stayed unmatched. CDR1 is LGHNT, CDR2 FRNRAP, per germline. This CDR3 reads CASGLVPRDRINQPQHF. Here the CDR3 DNA reads TGTGCTAGTGGTTTGGTTCCTCGGGACAGGATAAATCAGCCCCAGCATTTT.

This clone showed up just once. The chain is built from TRBV5-6 and TRBJ1-2, with a weak D call TRBD1 (5 bases). The CDR3 is 14 residues long. V lost 4 bases, J lost 4 bases, and 14 bases lay in between. Germline V gene sequence: CDR1 SGHDT, CDR2 YYEEEE. CDR3 sequence reads: CASSQRQLFYGYTF. CDR3 nucleotides: TGTGCCAGCAGCCAGAGACAGCTTTTCTATGGCTACACCTTC.

A few counts support this clone. V and J are TRBV6-1 and TRBJ1-5, with D tentatively TRBD1 (6 bases). The CDR3 length is 15 residues. Germline CDR1 reads MNHNS; CDR2 reads SASEGT. V shed 0 bases and J shed 4 bases, with 10 bases lying between them. The DNA of the CDR3 is TGTGCCAGCAGTGAAGCGACAGGCCCAAATCAGCCCCAGCATTTT. It specifies CASSEATGPNQPQHF.

The V call is TRBV27, the J call TRBJ1-2; 10 positions agree with TRBD1. Germline loops: CDR1 MNHEY, CDR2 SMNVEV (reference sequence). The CDR3 totals 13 residues. Trimming cost V 8 bases and J 2 bases; bases outside gene matches: 2. The CDR3 DNA reads as TGTGCCAGCTGGACAGGGGGGAACTATGGCTACACCTTC. Protein: CASWTGGNYGYTF.

The chain recombines TRBV10-3 with TRBJ1-2; perhaps TRBD1 as D (5 bases). The CDR3 sequence is 12 residues long. The V and J ends lost 11 bases and 1 base respectively, with 11 bases between them. Germline CDR1 and CDR2: ENHRY and SYGVKD. The CDR3 DNA is TGTGCCGCGACAGAGTTTAACTATGGCTACACCTTC. Protein product: CAATEFNYGYTF.

CDR3 sequence reads: CASSPGKNPPGANVLTF. For the CDR3, the DNA is TGTGCCAGTAGTCCAGGCAAGAACCCCCCTGGGGCCAACGTCCTGACTTTC. The chain joins TRBV19 to TRBJ2-6; D gene ambiguous. The CDR3 length is 17 residues. V lost 5 bases to trimming and J lost 2 bases, with 16 bases between them. Germline CDR1 reads LNHDA; CDR2 reads SQIVND (reference sequence).

CDR3 nucleotide sequence: TGTGCCAGCCGGACAGTAAGCTACGAGCAGTACTTC. Protein: CASRTVSYEQYF. This chain uses TRBV2 with TRBJ2-7, with D possibly matching TRBD1 (6 bases). CDR1 is SNHLY, CDR2 FYNNEI, per germline. V lost 8 bases and J 3 bases, leaving 11 bases between the germline ends. This CDR3 region has 12 residues.

This clone was seen just once. The chain links TRBV4-3 to TRBJ1-1, with a possible D match to TRBD1 (5 bases). The CDR3 length is 14 residues. Germline V lookup: CDR1 LGHNA, CDR2 YSLEER. V was cut by 4 bases and J by 2 bases, with 11 bases left in between. In DNA, the CDR3 is TGCGCCAGCAGCCTGGGACTTTTCAACACTGAAGCTTTCTTT. Encoded protein: CASSLGLFNTEAFF.

This chain links TRBV7-2 with TRBJ1-1; 8 bases line up with TRBD1. Germline V CDR1 and CDR2: SGHTA, FQGNSA. This CDR3 is built from 15 residues. With 5 bases clipped from V and 4 bases from J, the junction kept 9 bases outside the gene matches. CDR3 protein: CASSPQGTGGTEAFF. The CDR3 DNA reads as TGTGCCAGCAGCCCACAGGGCACAGGGGGCACTGAAGCTTTCTTT.

The chain combines TRBV29-1 with TRBJ2-5; a possible D gene is TRBD2 (6 bases). With 4 bases removed from V and 1 base from J, the gap between germline ends came to 10 bases. Germline V gene data show CDR1 as SQVTM and CDR2 as ANQGSEA. The CDR3 sequence is 13 residues long. In DNA, the CDR3 is TGCAGCGTTGCCCCGGGAGTCCAAGAGACCCAGTACTTC. Translation: CSVAPGVQETQYF.

The chain uses TRBV10-3 and TRBJ2-7; no clear D. This CDR3 contains 13 residues. CDR1 ENHRY and CDR2 SYGVKD come from the germline V gene. The V and J ends lost 2 bases and 2 bases respectively, with 7 bases between them. DNA of the CDR3: TGTGCCATCAGTGAGAACACAGCCTACGAGCAGTACTTC. As protein: CAISENTAYEQYF.

The rearrangement links TRBV19 to TRBJ1-5, with D possibly being TRBD1 (5 bases). Trimming removed 5 bases from V and 4 bases from J, with 12 bases in between. Germline-derived CDR1 and CDR2 are LNHDA and SQIVND (reference sequence). The CDR3 contains 14 residues. CDR3 nucleotides: TGTGCCAGTAGTTCCCAGGGTTATAATCAGCCCCAGCATTTT. It yields the protein CASSSQGYNQPQHF.

This clone was seen only once. V gene TRBV11-3 combines with J gene TRBJ1-1; no definite D call. Trimming took off 6 bases at V and 4 bases at J, with 12 bases between the two ends. Germline CDR1 is SGHNT and CDR2 is YENEEA. CDR3 length: 13 amino acids. The CDR3 spells CASSNYRSTEAFF. Written as DNA, the CDR3 is TGTGCCAGCAGTAACTATAGGAGCACTGAAGCTTTCTTT. Combining the CDR3 with reference TRBV11-3 and TRBJ1-1 gives the whole variable domain EAGVVQSPRYKIIEKKQPVAFWCNPISGHNTLYWYLQNLGQGPELLIRYENEEAVDDSQLPKDRFSAERLKGVDSTLKIQPAELGDSAVYLCASSNYRSTEAFFGQGTRLTVV.

CDR3 amino acids: CASSETRLLTYEQYF. The CDR3 DNA is TGTGCCAGCAGTGAAACTAGGCTCCTTACCTACGAGCAGTACTTC. The chain links TRBV2 to TRBJ2-7; a weak D match, TRBD2 (5 bases). CDR1 is SNHLY and CDR2 is FYNNEI in the germline V gene. The CDR3 covers 15 residues. Trimming left V 2 bases short and J 2 bases short, with 13 bases between.

This chain joins TRBV6-5 and TRBJ2-7; tentatively, D is TRBD2 (6 bases). The CDR3 is 14 residues long. The V end was cut by 2 bases, the J end by 4 bases, with 12 bases between. CDR1 is MNHEY and CDR2 is SVGAGI in the germline V gene. This CDR3 reads CASSYRRGRYEQYF. The CDR3 bases are TGTGCCAGCAGTTACCGGAGGGGCAGGTACGAGCAGTACTTC.

V gene TRBV5-1 combines with J gene TRBJ1-1; unclear D gene. Germline V gene data show CDR1 as SGHRS and CDR2 as YFSETQ. The CDR3 consists of 14 residues. Between the trimmed V and J ends, which lost 0 bases and 6 bases, there was a span of 12 bases. DNA for the CDR3: TGCGCCAGCAGCTTGGACAGTGCGGGTCCTGAAGCTTTCTTT. Amino acid sequence: CASSLDSAGPEAFF.

This chain links TRBV18 with TRBJ1-4; D not resolved. Germline assignment: CDR1 KGHSH and CDR2 LQKENI. With 4 bases removed from V and 5 bases from J, the gap between germline ends came to 8 bases. This CDR3 has 13 amino acids. The CDR3 region has the DNA TGTGCCAGCTCACGGGGAGGGAATGAAAAACTGTTTTTT. Translating gives CASSRGGNEKLFF.

The chain uses TRBV9 and TRBJ2-2, with 7 positions matching TRBD1. The CDR3 consists of 16 residues. Per germline, CDR1 SGDLS and CDR2 YYNGEE. V lost 2 bases and J lost 3; bases outside the gene matches: 7. The CDR3 reads CASSVDRESYTGELFF. CDR3 sequence (DNA): TGTGCCAGCAGCGTCGACAGGGAGTCATACACCGGGGAGCTGTTTTTT. The whole variable domain, filled in from reference TRBV9 and TRBJ2-2, reads DSGVTQTPKHLITATGQRVTLRCSPRSGDLSVYWYQQSLDQGLQFLIQYYNGEERAKGNILERFSAQQFPDLHSELNLSSLELGDSALYFCASSVDRESYTGELFFGEGSRLTVL.

The chain joins TRBV24-1 to TRBJ2-3, with TRBD1 matching 7 bases. The CDR3 is made up of 16 amino acids. J lost 0 bases, V lost 2 bases, and 4 bases had no gene match. Germline CDR1 KGHDR, CDR2 SFDVKD. The CDR3 is CATSDYYRGSTDTQYF. CDR3 DNA: TGTGCCACCAGTGATTATTACAGGGGTAGCACAGATACGCAGTATTTT.

The table lists this clone with a count of one. The chain couples TRBV30 to TRBJ2-3; 7 nucleotides line up with TRBD1. Germline V gives CDR1 GTSNPN, CDR2 SVGIG (reference sequence). The CDR3 is 17 residues long. V was clipped by 3 bases and J by 2 bases; unmatched bases: 14. This CDR3 reads CAWRAPHRGRNTDTQYF. The CDR3 DNA is TGTGCCTGGAGGGCCCCCCATAGGGGGCGTAACACAGATACGCAGTATTTT.

This chain links TRBV7-2 with TRBJ2-1; 9 bases map to TRBD1. Per the germline V gene, CDR1 is SGHTA and CDR2 is FQGNSA. CDR3 length: 14 amino acids. Unmatched junction bases numbered 10, after V lost 6 bases and J lost 10 bases. The CDR3 sequence: CASRRDRVNGEQFF. CDR3 DNA: TGTGCCAGCAGACGGGACAGGGTAAATGGAGAGCAGTTCTTC.

This chain connects TRBV3-1 (or the pseudogene TRBV3-2) to TRBJ1-1; TRBD1 matches at 7 bases. CDR1 and CDR2 from the germline V gene are LGHDT and YNNKEL (reference sequence). Trimming removed 4 bases from V and 4 bases from J; junction bases left unmatched: 15. CDR3 length equals 17 residues. CDR3 bases: TGTGCCAGCAGCCGACCCGGGACAGCAGGCGGAGGCACTGAAGCTTTCTTT. Its protein product is CASSRPGTAGGGTEAFF.

The rearrangement links TRBV21-1 to TRBJ2-5; the table's D call of TRBD1 was not tested on the DNA. TRBV21-1 is a pseudogene segment. The CDR3 loop spans 13 amino acids. The DNA of the CDR3 is TGTGCCAGCAACAGGGACAGGGGGGAGACCCAGTACTTC. Protein sequence: CASNRDRGETQYF.

The chain is built from TRBV19 and TRBJ1-2; D unclear. This CDR3 contains 11 residues. Germline V gene lookup returns CDR1 LNHDA and CDR2 SQIVND (reference sequence). Between the trimmed V and J ends, which lost 11 bases and 6 bases, there was a span of 13 bases. CDR3 nucleotides: TGTGCCCTGGGCACCCTCGATGGCTACACCTTC. Translation: CALGTLDGYTF.

The chain couples TRBV7-2 to TRBJ1-3; TRBD1 is a possible D gene (5 bases). CDR1 SGHTA and CDR2 FQGNSA come from the germline V gene. Trimming pared 5 bases from V and 5 bases from J, leaving 16 bases between. This CDR3 has 15 amino acids. The CDR3, as DNA: TGTGCCAGCAGCCCAATGCAGGGCGGGAGAAACACCATATATTTT. Translating gives CASSPMQGGRNTIYF.